Included here is one TCR beta chain sequence, with context. The data are from a study of blood T cell repertoires in COVID-19. Across the study: There were acute and convalescent COVID-19 samples, and they came from the United States, Italy and Spain. Sample material is recorded as cDNA or gDNA derived from T cells, B-cell-depleted T cells, or PBMCs.

In the source study's methods: Counts of nucleated cells, estimated from reference gene primer amplification, were obtained. Produced via immunoSEQ multiplex PCR; TCRdb's table is partial and in-frame only. The V and J calls and clone size are taken from that table; D and trimming were inferred from the DNA. The sample includes roughly 43,000 clones, roughly 86% seen only once; the top ten take over 15%. Germline assignment: CDR1 SGHRS and CDR2 YFSETQ. J was trimmed by 2 bases and V by 3 bases; bases with no gene match: 8. The CDR3 length is 15 residues. The receptor was isolated from a man between 60 and 75 years old with active COVID-19. The chain is built from TRBV5-1 and TRBJ2-7; 7 bases map to TRBD1. The sample was peripheral blood. The CDR3 here is CASSSRTGLTYEQYF. CDR3 DNA: TGCGCCAGCAGCTCCCGGACAGGTTTGACCTACGAGCAGTACTTC. Supplemented by reference TRBV5-1 and TRBJ2-7, the full variable domain reads KAGVTQTPRYLIKTRGQQVTLSCSPISGHRSVSWYQQTPGQGLQFLFEYFSETQRNKGNFPGRFSGRQFSNSRSEMNVSTLELGDSALYLCASSSRTGLTYEQYFGPGTRLTVT.